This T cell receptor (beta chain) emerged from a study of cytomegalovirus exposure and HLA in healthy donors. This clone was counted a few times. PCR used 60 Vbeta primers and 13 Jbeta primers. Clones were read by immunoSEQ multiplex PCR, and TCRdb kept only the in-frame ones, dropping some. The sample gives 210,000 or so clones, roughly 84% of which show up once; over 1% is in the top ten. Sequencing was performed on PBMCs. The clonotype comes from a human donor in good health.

DNA for the CDR3: TGTGCTAGTGGTTTGGTACGGGAGACTGAAGCTTTCTTT. This sequence encodes CASGLVRETEAFF. V is TRBV12-5 and J is TRBJ1-1, with unresolved D. V was trimmed by 0 bases and J by 5 bases, leaving 7 bases between them. The CDR3 is 13 amino acids. Germline CDR1 is LGHNT and CDR2 is FRNRAP. Full variable domain (outside the CDR3, taken from reference TRBV12-5 and TRBJ1-1): DARVTQTPRHKVTEMGQEVTMRCQPILGHNTVFWYRQTMMQGLELLAYFRNRAPLDDSGMPKDRFSAEMPDATLATLKIQPSEPRDSAVYFCASGLVRETEAFFGQGTRLTVV.